The 17 T cell receptor beta chains given below trace back to one sample, sequenced in a study of T cells in Graves' hyperthyroidism and ophthalmopathy. Amplification targeted TCR beta CDR3 regions from RNA transcripts. HTBI primers were employed in a first-round RT-PCR of the TCR CDR3. Via MiXCR, TCRdb re-called the multiplex PCR reads, giving one row per CDR3 protein. The top ten hold around 6.6% of the sample, which has roughly 570,000 distinct CDR3 sequences, around a sixth seen once. The source material was blood. These receptors were collected from a woman in her twenties or thirties with Graves' hyperthyroidism.

This chain joins TRBV9 and TRBJ2-4; D is perhaps TRBD2 (6 bases). Trimming cost V 0 bases and J 8 bases, with 12 bases left between them. The germline V gene has CDR1 SGDLS and CDR2 YYNGEE. The CDR3 spans 14 residues. CDR3 bases: TGTGCCAGCAGCGTAGGGAGGGGCTCAGACATTCAGTACTTC. It is translated as CASSVGRGSDIQYF.

This clonotype was picked up many times. V gene TRBV20-1 combines with J gene TRBJ2-3, with unresolved D. CDR3 size: 12 residues. Per germline, CDR1 DFQATT and CDR2 SNEGSKA (reference sequence). V was clipped by 2 bases and J by 2 bases, with 5 bases between them. CDR3 coding DNA: TGCAGTGCTAGAACCCTCACAGATACGCAGTATTTT. This codes for CSARTLTDTQYF.

Ten or more counts support this clonotype. The chain combines TRBV7-6 with TRBJ2-7; 11 bases line up with TRBD1. This CDR3 comprises 14 residues. J lost 7 bases, V lost 10 bases, and 12 bases had no gene match. Germline-derived CDR1 and CDR2 are SGHVS and FNYEAQ. CDR3 nucleotide sequence: TGTGCCACCAACTCCGGACAGGGGGCGGGAGAGCAGTACTTC. Protein product: CATNSGQGAGEQYF.

There are many counts of this clonotype. The chain is built from TRBV7-2 and TRBJ2-1, with 12 bases fitting TRBD2. J was trimmed by 10 bases and V by 9 bases; bases with no gene match: 10. Per the germline V gene, CDR1 is SGHTA and CDR2 is FQGNSA. This CDR3 comprises 14 residues. The CDR3 coding sequence is TGTGCCAGTTTTCTAGCGGGGGGGGCAGGAGAGCAGTTCTTC. Translating gives CASFLAGGAGEQFF.

The chain combines TRBV5-1 with TRBJ1-4, with unresolved D. CDR1 and CDR2 from the germline V gene are SGHRS and YFSETQ. V shed 1 base and J shed 4 bases, with 14 bases lying between them. CDR3 length: 16 amino acids. CDR3 in DNA: TGCGCCAGCAGCTTGACCGGGCCGTTGGATAATGAAAAACTGTTTTTT. This gives the protein CASSLTGPLDNEKLFF.

This clonotype was observed a handful of times. This rearrangement joins TRBV10-3 to TRBJ2-6; D is undetermined. Trimming pared 5 bases from V and 2 bases from J, leaving 7 bases between. The CDR3 extends over 14 amino acids. Germline CDR1 reads ENHRY; CDR2 reads SYGVKD. CDR3 amino acids: CAISLDPGANVLTF. CDR3 sequence (DNA): TGTGCCATCAGTTTGGACCCTGGGGCCAACGTCCTGACTTTC.

The chain has TRBV18 and TRBJ2-2; D is possibly TRBD2 (6 bases). There are 17 residues in the CDR3. Per germline, CDR1 KGHSH and CDR2 LQKENI. Trimming left V 3 bases short and J 6 bases short, with 20 bases between. Written as DNA, the CDR3 is TGTGCCAGCTCACCGGACGGGAGAGTAAGTGACGCCGGGGAGCTGTTTTTT. Translating it yields CASSPDGRVSDAGELFF.

The rearrangement links TRBV3-1 to TRBJ1-1, with D perhaps matching TRBD1 (6 bases). This CDR3 contains 13 residues. The germline gives CDR1 LGHDT, CDR2 YNNKEL (reference sequence). Trimming stripped 4 bases from V and 9 bases from J, with 15 bases between. The CDR3 sequence is CASSLDSVRKAFF. CDR3 nucleotide sequence: TGTGCCAGCAGCCTGGACAGTGTAAGGAAAGCTTTCTTT.

This clonotype occurred many times. The J gene is TRBJ1-3, the V gene TRBV6-5, with D maybe TRBD1 (6 bases). The CDR3 runs 15 residues. The V gene's germline CDR1 is MNHEY and CDR2 SVGAGI. Trimming removed 2 bases at V and 2 bases at J, with 10 bases between. The CDR3 here is CASSYHGGAGNTIYF. In nucleotides, the CDR3 is TGTGCCAGCAGTTACCACGGGGGCGCTGGAAACACCATATATTTT.

In this sample, this clonotype turned up a few times. V usage is TRBV20-1 and J usage is TRBJ2-1; D possibly corresponds to TRBD1 (7 bases). The CDR3 covers 18 residues. The V gene lost 4 bases and the J gene lost 5 bases, with 27 bases spanning the gap. Germline V CDR1 and CDR2: DFQATT, SNEGSKA (reference sequence). As DNA, the CDR3 is TGCAGTGCTATCCCGGCCCTCAGGGGGGCTCTAAAAAACAATGAGCAGTTCTTC. It translates to CSAIPALRGALKNNEQFF.

This clonotype has a count of ten or more. This chain joins TRBV7-2 and TRBJ2-3; TRBD2 agrees at 11 bases. V was clipped by 5 bases and J by 3 bases; unmatched bases: 4. This CDR3 is 15 amino acids long. Germline V gene data show CDR1 as SGHTA and CDR2 as FQGNSA. CDR3 sequence reads: CASSLTSGKTDTQYF. CDR3 bases: TGTGCCAGCAGCCTGACTAGCGGGAAGACAGATACGCAGTATTTT.

This clonotype turned up a few times. The chain combines TRBV10-3 with TRBJ2-2; 13 bases fit TRBD2. V lost 4 bases, J lost 4 bases, and 15 bases stayed unmatched. The CDR3 loop spans 20 amino acids. The germline CDR1 and CDR2 sequences are ENHRY and SYGVKD. The CDR3 region is CAISGGPLAGGPGPTGELFF. The DNA for the CDR3 is TGTGCCATCAGTGGAGGCCCACTAGCGGGAGGGCCGGGGCCCACCGGGGAGCTGTTTTTT.

The sample holds many counts of this clonotype. V gene TRBV7-3 combines with J gene TRBJ2-1; TRBD2 aligns across 11 bases. V shed 1 base and J 9 bases; nucleotides not matched to a gene: 5. Germline-derived CDR1 and CDR2 are SGHTA and FQGTGA. This CDR3 has 15 residues. The CDR3 loop reads CASSLMASGRSEQFF. In nucleotides, the CDR3 is TGTGCCAGCAGCTTAATGGCTAGCGGGAGGAGTGAGCAGTTCTTC.

This clonotype was detected ten times or more. The chain carries TRBV6-1 and TRBJ2-7; tentative D call: TRBD1 (5 bases). The CDR3 loop spans 13 amino acids. V was pared by 6 bases and J by 2 bases, with 11 bases between. The V gene's germline CDR1 is MNHNS and CDR2 SASEGT. DNA for the CDR3: TGTGCCAGCAGAACTCAGGGTACCTACGAGCAGTACTTC. Encoded protein: CASRTQGTYEQYF.

The sample holds many counts of this clonotype. This rearrangement joins TRBV30 to TRBJ1-2, with TRBD1 matching 7 bases. Trimming cost V 3 bases and J 3 bases; bases outside gene matches: 7. CDR3 length equals 14 residues. From germline, CDR1 is GTSNPN and CDR2 SVGIG (reference sequence). The CDR3 region has the DNA TGTGCCTGGAGGGAGACAGGGACCTACTATGGCTACACCTTC. It translates to CAWRETGTYYGYTF.

As to this clonotype: It may be a read error: a sequence one base away is much more abundant. This rearrangement joins TRBV28 to TRBJ2-1; 11 bases fit TRBD2. This CDR3 spans 16 amino acids. Germline V gives CDR1 MDHEN, CDR2 SYDVKM. CDR3 in amino acids: CASSLLEASGRNEQSF. CDR3 bases: TGTGCCAGCAGTTTATTAGAGGCTAGCGGGAGGAATGAGCAGTCCTTC.

At least ten counts were recorded for this clonotype. This sequence joins TRBV7-2 and TRBJ2-7; D remains ambiguous. The CDR3 contains 15 residues. The germline gives CDR1 SGHTA, CDR2 FQGNSA. V lost 1 base, J lost 3 bases, and 13 bases lay in between. The chain's CDR3 is CASSLGPGGDYEQYF. The CDR3 DNA follows: TGTGCCAGCAGCTTAGGACCCGGCGGCGACTACGAGCAGTACTTC.